Given below is one T cell receptor beta chain in context. It has no known antigen specificity. No much larger clonotype is one base removed from it; base qualities were not supplied. Participants in the prospective study were aged about 18 to 95 years, lived in 20 to 30 United States geographic areas, and enrolled through a virtual design. In the prospective study, cohorts were assigned on the basis of participant-reported clinical history obtained from a screening survey and a study questionnaire. Exposed participants were defined as having been in contact with someone with a PCR-confirmed or clinician-diagnosed COVID-19 case within 2 weeks of study entry. Mobile phlebotomists in the prospective study collected whole blood, serum and a nasopharyngeal or oropharyngeal swab from every participant. Participants in the prospective study had the option to provide additional blood draws and questionnaires over a roughly two-month period. Prospective study blood samples were shipped either frozen or at room temperature before DNA extraction.

TCRbeta CDR3 regions were amplified from genomic DNA using the immunoSEQ Assay, a bias-controlled multiplex PCR. Per the source publication's procedure: Nucleated cell counts per sample were estimated from amplification of reference gene primers within the assay. Sequence reads were collapsed and filtered to measure the absolute abundance of every unique TCRbeta CDR3 rearrangement. For each sample, productive Simpson clonality was calculated as the square root of Simpson's diversity index across productive rearrangements. Here the immuneACCESS table is served through TCRdb, limited to in-frame sequences with V and J called. Missing clones are a known gap in these copies; in checked studies unresolved V genes cover under half, and the rest lacks a known reason. The V and J calls and clone size come from that table; D and trimming were worked out from the DNA. In this sample the table shows 290,000 or so clones, roughly 80% of which occur a single time. 5% of the sample goes to the ten largest clones.

This sample is part of a study of blood T cell repertoires in COVID-19 (dated by TCRdb to 2020 to 2021). About the study as a whole: Samples from collaborators originated in the United States, Italy and Spain and spanned both the acute and convalescent phases of COVID-19. The material from the prospective study consisted of cDNA or gDNA derived from T cells, B-cell-depleted T cells, or PBMCs. Deeply sampled blood TCRbeta repertoires from subjects exposed to, actively infected with, or recovered from COVID-19 were included in the dataset. The repertoires were released in a freely available public database intended as a resource for research on the immune response to SARS-CoV-2. The samples were drawn from two sources: the first 160 participants of the ongoing ImmuneRACE study, and about 1,300 subjects contributed by 6 global collaborators. A de-identified subject ID, COVID-19 status, age in years and sex were almost always included in the sample metadata. Where available, HLA class I and class II types were taken from metadata supplied by the sample provider and were not determined by assay-based typing. The investigation overall reported the following: How much clinical and demographic metadata was included differed by source and by participant, and the metadata was provided uncurated.

This receptor was identified in a middle-aged man who had been exposed to COVID-19. Sequences were obtained from PBMCs or T cells enriched from blood (not recorded which).

In nucleotides, the sequence is TGTGCCAGCATCCAGGCGGGGGGGTATGGCTACACCTTC. This sequence encodes CASIQAGGYGYTF. Here the chain combines TRBV6-5 and TRBJ1-2, with a tentative D gene TRBD1 over 5 matching bases. V is pared back by 7 bases and J by 5 bases, with 14 bases lying between the germline termini. The germline V gene encodes CDR1 MNHEY and CDR2 SVGAGI. Its CDR3 holds 13 amino acids, cysteine through phenylalanine. Kept here is only the CDR3 DNA, which spans 39 bases and is read in frame from base 1.